The entry below gives a single T cell receptor (beta chain) sequence along with its context. This specimen comes from a study of control samples from healthy donors and cancer patients. Measured with immunoSEQ multiplex PCR; TCRdb has only the in-frame clones, and not every one. Of some 97,000 clones in the sample, more than 75% are singletons; the top ten hold 18%. Sequencing was performed on blood. The source is a woman aged 45-65 years in good health.

The CDR3 region has the DNA TGTGCCAGCAGCCCCGGACTAGCGGGGGCGGTAGATACGCAGTATTTT. Amino acid sequence: CASSPGLAGAVDTQYF. The J gene is TRBJ2-3, the V gene TRBV11-3, with TRBD2 matching 13 bases. The CDR3 totals 16 residues. CDR1 is SGHNT and CDR2 is YENEEA in the germline V gene. The J segment lost 5 bases and the V segment lost 5 bases, leaving 7 bases of the junction unmatched.